Listed below are T cell receptor beta chains from one sample, sequenced in a study of T-cell reconstitution after alpha-beta-depleted transplantation in children. TCRdb reprocessed the PCR reads with MiXCR, giving one entry per CDR3 protein. Among about 980,000 distinct CDR3 sequences listed, roughly 31% were seen once. The sequencing here drew on PBMCs, mostly from graft donor cells, taken 360 days after TCRalphabeta/CD19-depleted stem cell transplant. These receptors all stem from a boy under two years old who had a stem cell transplant for SCID, so the T cells may come from the graft donor. The CDR3 runs from the conserved cysteine through the conserved F or W. Only some rows state a clone size, as once, few, many or a class for expanded clones.

J gene,V gene,clone size,CDR3 protein
TRBJ2-7,TRBV24-1,-,CANGKEQYF
TRBJ2-5,TRBV29-1,-,CSVIGPGRAATRKETQYF
TRBJ2-2,TRBV12-3/TRBV12-4,-,CASSWLDGFANTGELFF
TRBJ1-1,TRBV18,-,CASSDHYGYTEAFF
TRBJ2-2,TRBV24-1,-,CATSVTGLVGTGELFF
TRBJ2-2,TRBV5-1,-,CASSHERMIGPVPNTGELFF
TRBJ1-1,TRBV6-2/TRBV6-3,few,CASKVGTVNTEAFF
TRBJ2-3,TRBV5-1,-,CASSSLAGSGDTQYF
TRBJ2-2,TRBV4-3,-,CASSQDEETGNTGELFF
TRBJ1-1,TRBV18,few,CASSRDPRTFGTEAFF
TRBJ2-1,TRBV28,few,CASSFPGLGFYEQFF
TRBJ2-5,TRBV5-1,-,CASSPGGLQTQYF
TRBJ2-5,TRBV7-2,-,CASSPLLRLQETQYF
TRBJ2-5,TRBV12-3/TRBV12-4,-,CASSLGLAVRRETQYF
TRBJ2-2,TRBV5-1,-,CASSLQYRQQGGELFF
TRBJ2-5,TRBV20-1,-,CSAPNRPQETQYF
TRBJ2-4,TRBV12-3/TRBV12-4,-,CASSLGGQWDKNIQYF
TRBJ1-6,TRBV5-1,few,CASSLTADNSPLHF
TRBJ2-5,TRBV12-3/TRBV12-4,-,CASSLSQGAGETQYF
TRBJ2-1,TRBV12-3/TRBV12-4,few,CASSTDRYNEQFF
TRBJ2-1,TRBV6-1,-,CASSRLGITYNEQFF
TRBJ1-1,TRBV28,few,CASSAYHRVRAFF
TRBJ2-1,TRBV12-3/TRBV12-4,few,CASSLDPLAGVGNEQFF
TRBJ2-1,TRBV12-3/TRBV12-4,-,CASSLGPTSYNEQFF